Following are 22 T cell receptor beta chains from one sample sequenced in a study of blood T cells in healthy people across ages. The authors ran a second PCR of 7 to 11 cycles using a sample-barcoded 5' primer and a J-beta primer mix. TCRdb analysed the 5' RACE reads with MiXCR anew, one entry per CDR3 protein. The repertoire has some 760,000 distinct CDR3 sequences, 20% to 25% of them found once; the top ten carry approximately 4%. These same records also appear under a second study, on T cells of mothers and their children.

What was sequenced was blood. The receptors were sampled from a boy under 18 in good health.

The J gene is TRBJ1-2, the V gene TRBV21-1; the tabulated D call, TRBD1, remains unverified against the DNA. TRBV21-1 is deemed a pseudogene. The CDR3 is 17 amino acids. The CDR3 spells CASSKFWVPRPTYGYTF. CDR3 nucleotide sequence: TGTGCCAGCAGCAAATTTTGGGTGCCCCGTCCGACTTATGGCTACACCTTC.

This clonotype was counted a few times. The chain joins TRBV27 to TRBJ2-2; 8 nucleotides match TRBD2. Germline V gives CDR1 MNHEY, CDR2 SMNVEV (reference sequence). CDR3 length: 15 amino acids. J gave up 6 bases and V 5 bases, and 8 bases lay outside the gene matches. CDR3 residues: CASSTRGGVAGELFF. DNA of the CDR3: TGTGCCAGCAGTACTCGGGGGGGGGTGGCCGGGGAGCTGTTTTTT.

The chain is built from TRBV5-6 and TRBJ2-2; 8 positions agree with TRBD1. This CDR3 has 15 residues. With V trimmed by 5 bases and J by 4 bases, 7 bases remained unmatched. Per the germline V gene, CDR1 is SGHDT and CDR2 is YYEEEE. The CDR3 DNA reads as TGTGCCAGCAGAGAGCAGGGGGCAGGCACCGGGGAGCTGTTTTTT. Encoded protein: CASREQGAGTGELFF.

V gene TRBV13 combines with J gene TRBJ2-5; D might be TRBD1 or TRBD2, each matching 5 bases. Germline lookup yields CDR1 PRHDT and CDR2 FYEKMQ (reference sequence). Trimming removed 5 bases at V and 1 base at J, with 17 bases between. The CDR3 runs 16 residues. The CDR3 nucleotides are TGTGCCAGCAGCCCCCCCTATCCGGGACCCCAAGAGACCCAGTACTTC. Translating gives CASSPPYPGPQETQYF.

The chain recombines TRBV5-1 with TRBJ2-5; tentative D call: TRBD1 (6 bases). The assigned J gene may be wrong: the sequence end matches TRBJ2-1 better. The germline CDR1 and CDR2 sequences are SGHRS and YFSETQ. There are 12 residues in the CDR3. The CDR3 region has the DNA TGCGCCAGCAGCCACCAGGGGAATGAGCAGTTCTTC. This translates into CASSHQGNEQFF.

The rearrangement uses TRBV29-1 and TRBJ1-2; no reliable D call. The CDR3 has 13 residues. CDR1 SQVTM and CDR2 ANQGSEA come from the germline V gene. Trimming removed 4 bases at V and 8 bases at J, with 17 bases between. DNA of the CDR3: TGCAGCGTTGTGGCCGTCGGACGGCGGGGCTACACCTTC. It yields the protein CSVVAVGRRGYTF.

This chain connects TRBV4-1 to TRBJ2-1; D is tentatively TRBD1 or TRBD2 (5 bases each). The closer fit of TRBJ2-7 to the DNA end suggests the J call may be wrong. From germline, CDR1 is MGHRA and CDR2 YSYEKL. This CDR3 is built from 13 residues. In DNA form, the CDR3 reads TGCGCCAGCAGCCGCACAAGGGACGGCGAGCAGTACTTC. The encoded protein is CASSRTRDGEQYF.

The CDR3 sequence: CASSGTDEETQYF. CDR3 nucleotide sequence: TGTGCCAGCAGTGGGACAGATGAAGAGACCCAGTACTTC. The rearrangement uses TRBV28 and TRBJ2-5, with 7 positions matching TRBD1. Per the germline V gene, CDR1 is MDHEN and CDR2 is SYDVKM. CDR3 length: 13 amino acids. J was trimmed by 3 bases and V by 5 bases; bases with no gene match: 3.

The table lists this clonotype with a few counts. This chain connects TRBV28 to TRBJ2-5; perhaps TRBD1 as D (7 bases). Trimming shortened V by 3 bases and J by 4 bases, and 12 bases separated the two germline ends. Germline CDR1 is MDHEN and CDR2 is SYDVKM. CDR3 length: 14 amino acids. CDR3 in DNA: TGTGCCAGCAGTTTGGATCAGGGGGGAGAGACCCAGTACTTC. It is translated as CASSLDQGGETQYF. The whole variable domain, filled in from reference TRBV28 and TRBJ2-5, reads DVKVTQSSRYLVKRTGEKVFLECVQDMDHENMFWYRQDPGLGLRLIYFSYDVKMKEKGDIPEGYSVSREKKERFSLILESASTNQTSMYLCASSLDQGGETQYFGPGTRLLVL.

This clonotype was seen a few times. V is TRBV27 and J is TRBJ1-4, with a tentative D call TRBD1 (6 bases). Trimming pared 0 bases from V and 3 bases from J, leaving 11 bases between. The CDR3 has 16 amino acids. Germline V gene data show CDR1 as MNHEY and CDR2 as SMNVEV (reference sequence). The CDR3 loop is CASSLSGGRPNEKLFF. CDR3 nucleotide sequence: TGTGCCAGCAGTTTATCCGGGGGGCGGCCTAATGAAAAACTGTTTTTT.

Comment on this clonotype: A junction end diverges from the germline sequence, so it may reflect a read error. This chain links TRBV4-2 with TRBJ1-1; D is unresolved. The V gene's germline CDR1 is LGHNA and CDR2 YNFKEQ. The length of the CDR3 is 16 residues. The CDR3 here is CAGSQLTKQLPTEAFF. The CDR3, as DNA: TGTGCCGGCAGCCAACTTACGAAACAGCTTCCCACTGAAGCTTTCTTT.

The chain links TRBV4-1 to TRBJ2-1; tentative D call: TRBD1 (6 bases). CDR1 and CDR2 (germline): MGHRA, YSYEKL. V lost 5 bases and J 4 bases, leaving 24 bases between the germline ends. The CDR3 extends over 18 amino acids. In DNA form, the CDR3 reads TGCGCCAGCAGCACAGGACCTGCAGGGGTTATGTCGTACAATGAGCAGTTCTTC. Protein: CASSTGPAGVMSYNEQFF.

This clonotype was seen only a few times. This rearrangement joins TRBV6-2 or TRBV6-3 to TRBJ2-7; D is perhaps TRBD2 (5 bases). There are 16 residues in the CDR3. Trimming removed 1 base at V and 1 base at J, with 14 bases between. The germline gives CDR1 MNHEY, CDR2 SVGEGT. The CDR3, as DNA: TGTGCCAGCAGTTACTTCCGGGCGGGCCAGTCCTACGAGCAGTACTTC. Translated: CASSYFRAGQSYEQYF.

The rearrangement uses TRBV28 and TRBJ2-5, with D possibly TRBD2 on 5 matching bases. Gene TRBJ2-7 matches the end of the DNA better, so the J call may be wrong. From germline, CDR1 is MDHEN and CDR2 SYDVKM. CDR3 size: 13 residues. The CDR3 protein is CATGLLSSYEQYF. CDR3 DNA sequence: TGTGCCACCGGACTTCTGAGCTCCTACGAGCAGTACTTC.

The genes are TRBV12-3 or TRBV12-4 and TRBJ1-1, with a tentative D call TRBD1 (5 bases). Trimming removed 6 bases from V and 1 base from J, with 12 bases in between. The CDR3 contains 14 residues. The CDR3 loop is CASRRDGSNTEAFF. The CDR3 nucleotides are TGTGCCAGCAGAAGGGACGGGTCGAACACTGAAGCTTTCTTT.

Only a few counts were recorded for this clonotype. At one end, the junction sequence differs from germline, possibly due to a read error. The V call is TRBV7-7, the J call TRBJ2-1; D is perhaps TRBD2 (5 bases). The CDR3 runs to 16 residues. The germline V gene has CDR1 SSHAT and CDR2 FNYEAQ (reference sequence). The CDR3 DNA sequence: TGTGCTAGCAGCTTAGAAGACGGACTCTCCTACAATGAGCAGTTCTTC. Translating gives CASSLEDGLSYNEQFF.

This sequence joins TRBV5-6 and TRBJ2-3; D is ambiguous. The germline gives CDR1 SGHDT, CDR2 YYEEEE. The CDR3 totals 16 residues. V was pared by 0 bases and J by 8 bases, with 19 bases between. The CDR3 protein is CASSLDGRSRSATQYF. The CDR3 coding sequence is TGTGCCAGCAGCTTGGACGGCAGGTCCCGTTCGGCTACGCAGTATTTT.

This clonotype occurred a few times. V usage is TRBV3-1 and J usage is TRBJ2-7, with D possibly being TRBD1 (6 bases). From germline, CDR1 is LGHDT and CDR2 YNNKEL (reference sequence). This CDR3 region has 11 residues. Trimming removed 10 bases from V and 6 bases from J, with 13 bases in between. For the CDR3, the DNA is TGTGCCACCCAACAGGGCGGCGAGCAGTACTTC. It yields the protein CATQQGGEQYF.

This clonotype was seen once. The chain uses TRBV4-3 and TRBJ2-1; weak D call: TRBD2 (5 bases). The V end lost 0 bases, the J end lost 2 bases, and 11 bases lay between the germline ends. The CDR3 is 16 residues long. Germline V gene sequence: CDR1 LGHNA, CDR2 YSLEER. The CDR3 DNA follows: TGCGCCAGCAGCCAAGAGGGGAGCCACCCCTACAATGAGCAGTTCTTC. This gives the protein CASSQEGSHPYNEQFF.

This clonotype was counted between two and nine times. The rearrangement uses TRBV5-4 and TRBJ1-2; D is unclear. The CDR3 is 14 amino acids. In germline, CDR1 is SGHNT, CDR2 YYREEE (reference sequence). Trimming took off 1 base at V and 1 base at J, with 8 bases between the two ends. CDR3 bases: TGTGCCAGCAGCTTGCGAATGAATAACTATGGCTACACCTTC. It translates to CASSLRMNNYGYTF.

This clonotype showed up just a few times. This chain connects TRBV20-1 to TRBJ1-5; D is uncertain. Germline V CDR1 and CDR2: DFQATT, SNEGSKA (reference sequence). The CDR3 contains 13 residues. Deletions cut 5 bases from V and 3 bases from J, with 11 bases between. CDR3 amino acids: CSARTDTNQPQHF. The CDR3 DNA follows: TGCAGTGCTCGGACGGATACCAATCAGCCCCAGCATTTT.

This clonotype was detected only a few times. The V gene is TRBV7-9, the J gene TRBJ2-3; D not resolved. The V and J ends lost 0 bases and 0 bases respectively, with 7 bases between them. Germline lookup yields CDR1 SEHNR and CDR2 FQNEAQ (reference sequence). This CDR3 is 15 amino acids long. The DNA of the CDR3 is TGTGCCAGCAGCTTAGCGCTGGGGAGCACAGATACGCAGTATTTT. Its translation: CASSLALGSTDTQYF. The whole variable domain, filled in from reference TRBV7-9 and TRBJ2-3, reads DTGVSQNPRHKITKRGQNVTFRCDPISEHNRLYWYRQTLGQGPEFLTYFQNEAQLEKSRLLSDRFSAERPKGSFSTLEIQRTEQGDSAMYLCASSLALGSTDTQYFGPGTRLTVL.